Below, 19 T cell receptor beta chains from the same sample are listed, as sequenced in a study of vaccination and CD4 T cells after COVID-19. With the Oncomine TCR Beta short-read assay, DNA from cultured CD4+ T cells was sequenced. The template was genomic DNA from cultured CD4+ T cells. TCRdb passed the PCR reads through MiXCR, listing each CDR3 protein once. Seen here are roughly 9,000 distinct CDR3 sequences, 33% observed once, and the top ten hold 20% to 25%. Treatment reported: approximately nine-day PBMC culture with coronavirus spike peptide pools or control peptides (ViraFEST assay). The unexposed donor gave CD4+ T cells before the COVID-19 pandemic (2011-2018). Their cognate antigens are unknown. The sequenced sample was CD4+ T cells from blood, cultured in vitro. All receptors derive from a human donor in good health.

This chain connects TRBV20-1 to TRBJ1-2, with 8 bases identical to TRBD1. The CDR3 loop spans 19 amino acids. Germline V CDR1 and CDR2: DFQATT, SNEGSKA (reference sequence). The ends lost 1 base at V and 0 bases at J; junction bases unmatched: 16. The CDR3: CSARAIGTGREPSNYGYTF. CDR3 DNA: TGCAGTGCTAGAGCTATTGGGACAGGTCGAGAACCATCTAACTATGGCTACACCTTC.

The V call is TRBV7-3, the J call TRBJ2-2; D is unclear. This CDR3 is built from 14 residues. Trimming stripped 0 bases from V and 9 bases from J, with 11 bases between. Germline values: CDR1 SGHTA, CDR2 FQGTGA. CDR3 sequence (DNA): TGTGCCAGCAGCTTAACGGCATCAGGCAGGGAGCTGTTTTTT. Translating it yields CASSLTASGRELFF. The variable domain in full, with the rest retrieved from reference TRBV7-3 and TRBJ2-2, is GAGVSQTPSNKVTEKGKYVELRCDPISGHTALYWYRQSLGQGPEFLIYFQGTGAADDSGLPNDRFFAVRPEGSVSTLKIQRTERGDSAVYLCASSLTASGRELFFGEGSRLTVL.

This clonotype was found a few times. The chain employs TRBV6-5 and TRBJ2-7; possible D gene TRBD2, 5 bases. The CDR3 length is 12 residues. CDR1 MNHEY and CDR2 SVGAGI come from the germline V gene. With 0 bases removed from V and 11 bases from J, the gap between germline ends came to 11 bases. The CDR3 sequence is CASSYSDGKEYF. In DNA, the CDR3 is TGTGCCAGCAGTTACTCGGACGGGAAGGAGTACTTC.

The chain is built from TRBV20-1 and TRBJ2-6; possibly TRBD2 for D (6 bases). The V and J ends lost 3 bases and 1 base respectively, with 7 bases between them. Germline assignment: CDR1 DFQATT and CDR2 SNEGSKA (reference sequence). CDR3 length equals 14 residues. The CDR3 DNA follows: TGCAGTGCTAGGGCGGGGTCTGGGGCCAACGTCCTGACTTTC. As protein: CSARAGSGANVLTF.

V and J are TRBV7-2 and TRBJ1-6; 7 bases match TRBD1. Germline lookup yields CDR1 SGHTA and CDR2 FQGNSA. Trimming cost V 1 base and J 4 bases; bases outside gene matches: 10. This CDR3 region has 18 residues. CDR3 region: CASSLEAGGLEYNSPLHF. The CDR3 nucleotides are TGTGCCAGCAGCTTAGAGGCAGGGGGGCTGGAATATAATTCACCCCTCCACTTT.

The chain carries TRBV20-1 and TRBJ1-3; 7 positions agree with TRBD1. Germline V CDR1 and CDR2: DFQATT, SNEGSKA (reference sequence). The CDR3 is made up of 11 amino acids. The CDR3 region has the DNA TGCGGGGGACAGACTGGAAACACCATATATTTT. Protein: CGGQTGNTIYF.

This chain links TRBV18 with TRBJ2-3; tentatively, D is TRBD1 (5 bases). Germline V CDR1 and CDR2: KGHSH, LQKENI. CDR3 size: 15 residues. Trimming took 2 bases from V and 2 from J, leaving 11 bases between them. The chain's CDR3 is CASSPTGTDTDTQYF. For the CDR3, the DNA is TGTGCCAGCTCACCAACAGGCACGGACACAGATACGCAGTATTTT.

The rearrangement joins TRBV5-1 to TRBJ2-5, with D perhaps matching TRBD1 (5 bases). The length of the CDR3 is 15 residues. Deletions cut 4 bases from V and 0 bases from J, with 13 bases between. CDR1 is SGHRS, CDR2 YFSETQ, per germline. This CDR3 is CASSRPDKNQETQYF. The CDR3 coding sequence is TGCGCCAGCAGCCGACCGGACAAGAACCAAGAGACCCAGTACTTC. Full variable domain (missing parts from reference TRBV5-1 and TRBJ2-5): KAGVTQTPRYLIKTRGQQVTLSCSPISGHRSVSWYQQTPGQGLQFLFEYFSETQRNKGNFPGRFSGRQFSNSRSEMNVSTLELGDSALYLCASSRPDKNQETQYFGPGTRLLVL.

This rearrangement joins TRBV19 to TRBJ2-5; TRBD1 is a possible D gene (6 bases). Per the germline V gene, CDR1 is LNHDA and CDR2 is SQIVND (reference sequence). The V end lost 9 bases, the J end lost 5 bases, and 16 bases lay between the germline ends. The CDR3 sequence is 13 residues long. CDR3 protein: CASSATGKETQYF. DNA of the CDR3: TGTGCCAGCAGTGCTACAGGGAAGGAGACCCAGTACTTC.

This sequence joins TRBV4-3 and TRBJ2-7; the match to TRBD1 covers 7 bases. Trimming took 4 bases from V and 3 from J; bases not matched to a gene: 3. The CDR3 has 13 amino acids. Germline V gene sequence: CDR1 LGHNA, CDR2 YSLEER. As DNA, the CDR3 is TGCGCCAGCAGCCCGACAGGGAACTACGAGCAGTACTTC. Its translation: CASSPTGNYEQYF.

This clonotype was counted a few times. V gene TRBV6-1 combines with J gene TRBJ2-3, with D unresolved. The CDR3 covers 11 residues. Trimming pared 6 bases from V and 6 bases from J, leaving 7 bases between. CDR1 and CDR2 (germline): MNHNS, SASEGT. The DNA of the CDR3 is TGTGCCAGCAGCCCCTTGGATACGCAGTATTTT. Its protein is CASSPLDTQYF.

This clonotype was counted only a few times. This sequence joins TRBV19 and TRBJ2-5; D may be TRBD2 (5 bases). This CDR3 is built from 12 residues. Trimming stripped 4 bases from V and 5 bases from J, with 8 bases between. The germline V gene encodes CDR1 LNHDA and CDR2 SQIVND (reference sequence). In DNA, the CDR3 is TGTGCCAGTAGTAGCGGGTGGGAGACCCAGTACTTC. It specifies CASSSGWETQYF. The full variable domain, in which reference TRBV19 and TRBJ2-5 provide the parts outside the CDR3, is DGGITQSPKYLFRKEGQNVTLSCEQNLNHDAMYWYRQDPGQGLRLIYYSQIVNDFQKGDIAEGYSVSREKKESFPLTVTSAQKNPTAFYLCASSSGWETQYFGPGTRLLVL.

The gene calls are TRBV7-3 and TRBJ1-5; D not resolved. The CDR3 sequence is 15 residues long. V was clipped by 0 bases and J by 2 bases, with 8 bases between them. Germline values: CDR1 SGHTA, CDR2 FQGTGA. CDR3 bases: TGTGCCAGCAGCTTAACGTTGGTTGGCAATCAGCCCCAGCATTTT. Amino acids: CASSLTLVGNQPQHF.

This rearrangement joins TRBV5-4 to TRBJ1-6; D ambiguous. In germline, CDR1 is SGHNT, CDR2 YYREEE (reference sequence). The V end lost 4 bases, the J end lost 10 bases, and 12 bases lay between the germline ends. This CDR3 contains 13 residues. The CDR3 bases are TGTGCCAGCAGCCCGGGATGGGAGTCACCCCTCCACTTT. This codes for CASSPGWESPLHF.

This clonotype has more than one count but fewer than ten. CDR3 in DNA: TGTGCCAGCAGTTTGTGGGGGGGCACTGAAGCTTTCTTT. It translates to CASSLWGGTEAFF. This chain joins TRBV6-2 or TRBV6-3 and TRBJ1-1, with D possibly TRBD1 on 5 matching bases. The V gene lost 4 bases and the J gene lost 4 bases, with 10 bases spanning the gap. Germline CDR1 reads MNHEY; CDR2 reads SVGEGT. The CDR3 has 13 residues.

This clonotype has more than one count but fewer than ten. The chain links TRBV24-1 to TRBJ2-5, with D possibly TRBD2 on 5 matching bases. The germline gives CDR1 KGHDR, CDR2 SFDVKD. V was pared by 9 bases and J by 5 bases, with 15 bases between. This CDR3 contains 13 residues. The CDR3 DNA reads TGTGCCACCCAGTATGGCGGGTTGGAGACCCAGTACTTC. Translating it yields CATQYGGLETQYF.

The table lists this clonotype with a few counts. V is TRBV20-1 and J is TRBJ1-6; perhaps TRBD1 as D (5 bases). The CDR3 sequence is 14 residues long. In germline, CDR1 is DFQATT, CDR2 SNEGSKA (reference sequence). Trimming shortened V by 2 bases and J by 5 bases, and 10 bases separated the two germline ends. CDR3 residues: CSARRGLDNSPLHF. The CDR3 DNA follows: TGCAGTGCTAGAAGGGGACTGGATAATTCACCCCTCCACTTT.

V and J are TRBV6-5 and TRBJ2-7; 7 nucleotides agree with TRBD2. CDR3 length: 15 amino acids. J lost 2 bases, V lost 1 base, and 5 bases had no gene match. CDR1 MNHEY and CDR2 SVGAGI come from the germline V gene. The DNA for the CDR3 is TGTGCCAGCAGTTACTTGGCTAGCGGACCCTACGAGCAGTACTTC. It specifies CASSYLASGPYEQYF.

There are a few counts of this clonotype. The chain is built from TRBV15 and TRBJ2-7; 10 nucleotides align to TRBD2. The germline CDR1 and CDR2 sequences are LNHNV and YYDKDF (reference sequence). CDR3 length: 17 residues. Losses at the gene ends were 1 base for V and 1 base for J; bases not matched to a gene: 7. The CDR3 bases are TGTGCCACCAGCAGAGGGGGGTCTAGCGGGAGTTCCTACGAGCAGTACTTC. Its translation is CATSRGGSSGSSYEQYF.